Listed below are T cell receptor beta chains from one sample, sequenced in a study of chemoradiotherapy in HPV16-positive cancers. Method: immunoSEQ multiplex PCR; TCRdb's copy keeps in-frame clones and lacks some. The table records approximately 58,000 clones, roughly nine tenths of them present only once. Source: blood, taken from a patient who underwent chemoradiotherapy. These receptors all come from a human donor with HPV-associated anogenital cancer. Each CDR3 is given with its conserved first and last residue. The D gene is left open where the match is weak. Not all rows give a size; the values are once, few, many and, for expanded clones, a class.

j_gene | d_gene | abundance | v_gene | CDR3nt | CDR3aa
TRBJ2-2 | . | . | TRBV7-9 | TGTGCCAGCAGCCCACGTGCGAACACCGGGGAGCTGTTTTTT | CASSPRANTGELFF
TRBJ1-4 | . | . | TRBV18 | TGTGCCAGCTCACCACGGACAATTGCAACTAATGAAAAACTGTTTTTT | CASSPRTIATNEKLFF
TRBJ2-1 | . | . | TRBV7-2 | TGTGCCAGCAGCTTAGCCGGCCGGACGACCTACAATGAGCAGTTCTTC | CASSLAGRTTYNEQFF
TRBJ2-3 | . | . | TRBV5-6 | TGTGCCAGCAGCTTGGGGCCTCGGGGAGATACGCAGTATTTT | CASSLGPRGDTQYF
TRBJ1-4 | . | medium-sized | TRBV7-7 | TGTGCTAGCAGCCCTGCTTTTGTAGGACAAAGAGAAAAACTGTTTTTT | CASSPAFVGQREKLFF
TRBJ2-2 | . | . | TRBV11-3 | TGTGCCAGCAGCTTAGATCTAAAAGGGACCGGGGAGCTGTTTTTT | CASSLDLKGTGELFF
TRBJ2-5 | TRBD1 | once | TRBV2 | TGTGCCAGCAGCCCTAGGGACAGGTACCAAGAGACCCAGTACTTC | CASSPRDRYQETQYF
TRBJ2-1 | TRBD1 | . | TRBV19 | TGTGCCAGTAGTATTGGGGACAGGGAGCAGTTCTTC | CASSIGDREQFF
TRBJ2-1 | . | . | TRBV5-1 | TGCGCCAGCAGCAGGGGGACCGCCAACAATGAGCAGTTCTTC | CASSRGTANNEQFF
TRBJ2-7 | . | . | TRBV27 | TGTGCCAGCAGCGCCCGGGGCGGGATTTACGAGCAGTACTTC | CASSARGGIYEQYF
TRBJ2-7 | . | . | TRBV10-1 | TGCGCCAGCAGTGACCGACACTCCTACGAGCAGTACTTC | CASSDRHSYEQYF